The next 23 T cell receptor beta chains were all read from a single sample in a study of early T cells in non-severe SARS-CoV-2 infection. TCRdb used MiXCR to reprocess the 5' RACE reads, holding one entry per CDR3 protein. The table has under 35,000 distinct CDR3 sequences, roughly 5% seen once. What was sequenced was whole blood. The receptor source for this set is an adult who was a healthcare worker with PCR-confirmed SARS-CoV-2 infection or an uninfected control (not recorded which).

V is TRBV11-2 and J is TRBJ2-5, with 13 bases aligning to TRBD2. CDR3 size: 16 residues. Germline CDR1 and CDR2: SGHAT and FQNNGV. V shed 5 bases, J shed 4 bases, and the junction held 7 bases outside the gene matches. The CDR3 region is CASSLRLAGGGETQYF. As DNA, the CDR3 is TGTGCCAGCAGCCTCAGACTAGCGGGAGGTGGAGAGACCCAGTACTTC.

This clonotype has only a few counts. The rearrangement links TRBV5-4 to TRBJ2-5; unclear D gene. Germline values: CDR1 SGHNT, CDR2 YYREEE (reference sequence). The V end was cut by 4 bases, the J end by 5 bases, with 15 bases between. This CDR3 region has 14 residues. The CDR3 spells CASSPGGTGETQYF. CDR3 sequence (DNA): TGTGCCAGCAGCCCGGGCGGAACGGGCGAGACCCAGTACTTC.

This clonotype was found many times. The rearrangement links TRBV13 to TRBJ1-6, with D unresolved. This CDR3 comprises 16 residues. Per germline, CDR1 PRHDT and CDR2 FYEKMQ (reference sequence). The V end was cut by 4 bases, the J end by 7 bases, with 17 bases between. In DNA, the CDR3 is TGTGCCAGCAGCTACAACGGCGGCGGGAGAAATTCACCCCTCCACTTT. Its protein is CASSYNGGGRNSPLHF.

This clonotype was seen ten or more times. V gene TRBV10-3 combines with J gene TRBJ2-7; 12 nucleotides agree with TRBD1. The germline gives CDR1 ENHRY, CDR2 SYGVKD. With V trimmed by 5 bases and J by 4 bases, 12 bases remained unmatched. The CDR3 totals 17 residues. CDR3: CAISSHLPGQGAYEQYF. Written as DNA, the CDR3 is TGTGCCATCAGTTCGCACTTACCGGGACAGGGGGCTTACGAGCAGTACTTC.

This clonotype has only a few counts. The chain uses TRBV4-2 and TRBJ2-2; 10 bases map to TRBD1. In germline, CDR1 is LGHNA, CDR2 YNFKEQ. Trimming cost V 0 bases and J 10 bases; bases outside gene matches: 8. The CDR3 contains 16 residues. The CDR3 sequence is CASSQDRTGGNEELFF. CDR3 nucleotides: TGTGCCAGCAGCCAAGACAGGACAGGGGGGAATGAGGAGCTGTTTTTT.

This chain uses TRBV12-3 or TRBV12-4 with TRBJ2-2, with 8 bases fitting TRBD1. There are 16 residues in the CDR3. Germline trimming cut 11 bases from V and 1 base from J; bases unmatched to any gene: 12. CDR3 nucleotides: TGTGCCGCCCGAATGTCCGGGACAGGGAACACCGGGGAGCTGTTTTTT. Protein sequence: CAARMSGTGNTGELFF.

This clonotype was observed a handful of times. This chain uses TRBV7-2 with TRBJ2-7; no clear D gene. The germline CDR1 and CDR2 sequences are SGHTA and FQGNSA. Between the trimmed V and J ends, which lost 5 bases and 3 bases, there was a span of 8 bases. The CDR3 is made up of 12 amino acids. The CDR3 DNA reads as TGTGCCAGCAGCCCATCCCGCTACGAGCAGTACTTC. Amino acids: CASSPSRYEQYF.

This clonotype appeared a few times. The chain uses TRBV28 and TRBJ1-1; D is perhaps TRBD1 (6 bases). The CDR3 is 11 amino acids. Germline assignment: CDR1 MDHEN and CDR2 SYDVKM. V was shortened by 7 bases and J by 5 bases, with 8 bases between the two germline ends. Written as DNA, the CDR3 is TGTGCCAGCAATGACAGGACTGAAGCTTTCTTT. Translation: CASNDRTEAFF.

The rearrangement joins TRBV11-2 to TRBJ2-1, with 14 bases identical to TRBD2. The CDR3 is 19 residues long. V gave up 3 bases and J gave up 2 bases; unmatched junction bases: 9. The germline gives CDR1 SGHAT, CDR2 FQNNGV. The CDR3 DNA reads TGTGCCAGCAGCTTCCCGACTAGCGGGAGGGCCAAAACCTACAATGAGCAGTTCTTC. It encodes CASSFPTSGRAKTYNEQFF.

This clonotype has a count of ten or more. CDR3 sequence (DNA): TGTGCCAGCAGCTCCTTCTCTCCCTACAATGAGCAGTTCTTC. Amino acid sequence: CASSSFSPYNEQFF. V gene TRBV7-8 combines with J gene TRBJ2-1; D call uncertain. V lost 4 bases and J 2 bases, leaving 9 bases between the germline ends. Looked up from germline, CDR1 is SGHVS and CDR2 is FQNEAQ. CDR3 length: 14 residues.

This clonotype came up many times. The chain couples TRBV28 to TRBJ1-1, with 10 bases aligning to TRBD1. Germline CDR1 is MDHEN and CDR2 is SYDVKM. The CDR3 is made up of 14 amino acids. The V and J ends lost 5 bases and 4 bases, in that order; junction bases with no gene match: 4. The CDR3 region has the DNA TGTGCCAGCAGTCAGACAGGGGGCTCCACTGAAGCTTTCTTT. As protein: CASSQTGGSTEAFF.

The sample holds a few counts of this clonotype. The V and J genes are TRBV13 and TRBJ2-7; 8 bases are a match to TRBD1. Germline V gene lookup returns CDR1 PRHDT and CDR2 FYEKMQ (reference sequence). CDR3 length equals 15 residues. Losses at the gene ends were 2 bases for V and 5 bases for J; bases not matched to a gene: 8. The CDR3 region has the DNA TGTGCCAGCAGCTTAAGGGGACAGGACGGCGACGAGCAGTACTTC. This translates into CASSLRGQDGDEQYF.

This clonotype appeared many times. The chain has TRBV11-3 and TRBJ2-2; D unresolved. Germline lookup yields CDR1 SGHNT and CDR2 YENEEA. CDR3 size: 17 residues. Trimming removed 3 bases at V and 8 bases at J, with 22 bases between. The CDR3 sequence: CASSFPELATRRGELFF. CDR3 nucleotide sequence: TGTGCCAGCAGCTTCCCTGAATTGGCTACGAGAAGGGGGGAGCTGTTTTTT.

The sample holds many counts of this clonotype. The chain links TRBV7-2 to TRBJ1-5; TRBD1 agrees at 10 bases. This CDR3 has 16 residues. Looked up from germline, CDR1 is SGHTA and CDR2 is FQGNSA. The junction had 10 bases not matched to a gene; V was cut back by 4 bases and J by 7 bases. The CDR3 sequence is CASSSPGQGRGQPQHF. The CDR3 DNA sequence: TGTGCCAGCAGCTCGCCGGGACAGGGGCGCGGGCAGCCCCAGCATTTT.

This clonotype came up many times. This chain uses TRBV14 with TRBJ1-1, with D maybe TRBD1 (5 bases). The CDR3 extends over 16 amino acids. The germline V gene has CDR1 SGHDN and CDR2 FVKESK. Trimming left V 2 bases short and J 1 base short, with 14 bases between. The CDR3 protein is CASSQWTGRTNTEAFF. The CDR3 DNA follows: TGTGCCAGCAGCCAATGGACGGGACGGACGAACACTGAAGCTTTCTTT.

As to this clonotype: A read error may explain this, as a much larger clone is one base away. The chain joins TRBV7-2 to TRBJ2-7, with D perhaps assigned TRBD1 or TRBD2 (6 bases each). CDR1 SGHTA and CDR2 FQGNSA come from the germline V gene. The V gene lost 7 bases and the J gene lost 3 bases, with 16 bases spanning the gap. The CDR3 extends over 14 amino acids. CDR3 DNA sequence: TGTGCCAGCACCGAGGACGGGGGCGACTACGAGCAGTACTTC. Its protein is CASTEDGGDYEQYF.

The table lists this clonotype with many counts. CDR3: CASSLGRQRGLGYTF. The CDR3 DNA reads TGTGCCAGCAGCTTAGGGAGGCAGCGGGGGCTTGGCTACACCTTC. The rearrangement joins TRBV7-2 to TRBJ1-2, with D perhaps TRBD1 (6 bases). V was cut by 1 base and J by 7 bases, with 16 bases left in between. CDR1 is SGHTA and CDR2 is FQGNSA in the germline V gene. The CDR3 runs to 15 residues.

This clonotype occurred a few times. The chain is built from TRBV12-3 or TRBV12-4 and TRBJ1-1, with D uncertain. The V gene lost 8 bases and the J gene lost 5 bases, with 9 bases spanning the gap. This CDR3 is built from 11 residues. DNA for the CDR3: TGTGCCAGCGGTATTAATACTGAAGCTTTCTTT. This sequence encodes CASGINTEAFF.

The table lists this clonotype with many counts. Written as DNA, the CDR3 is TGTGCCAGCAGGGAATCAGCGGGGGGGTCGCCTCCCTACGAGCAGTACTTC. This encodes CASRESAGGSPPYEQYF. The chain is built from TRBV7-2 and TRBJ2-7; 10 nucleotides agree with TRBD2. CDR1 SGHTA and CDR2 FQGNSA come from the germline V gene. Trimming removed 6 bases from V and 2 bases from J; junction bases left unmatched: 13. The CDR3 totals 17 residues.

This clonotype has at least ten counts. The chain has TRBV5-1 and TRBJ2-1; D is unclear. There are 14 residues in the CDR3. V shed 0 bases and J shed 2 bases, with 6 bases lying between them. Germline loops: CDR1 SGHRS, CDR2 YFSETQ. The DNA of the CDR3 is TGCGCCAGCAGCTTGGAAACTACCTACAATGAGCAGTTCTTC. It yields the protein CASSLETTYNEQFF.

The CDR3 spells CASSPKLAGAYNEQFF. Here the CDR3 DNA reads TGTGCCAGCAGCCCCAAACTAGCGGGAGCTTACAATGAGCAGTTCTTC. This chain connects TRBV7-6 to TRBJ2-1, with 11 bases matching TRBD2. The CDR3 has 16 residues. The ends lost 5 bases at V and 4 bases at J; junction bases unmatched: 7. Germline CDR1 reads SGHVS; CDR2 reads FNYEAQ. Looking up the rest from reference TRBV7-6 and TRBJ2-1 gives the full variable domain: GAGVSQSPRYKVTKRGQDVALRCDPISGHVSLYWYRQALGQGPEFLTYFNYEAQQDKSGLPNDRFSAERPEGSISTLTIQRTEQRDSAMYRCASSPKLAGAYNEQFFGPGTRLTVL.

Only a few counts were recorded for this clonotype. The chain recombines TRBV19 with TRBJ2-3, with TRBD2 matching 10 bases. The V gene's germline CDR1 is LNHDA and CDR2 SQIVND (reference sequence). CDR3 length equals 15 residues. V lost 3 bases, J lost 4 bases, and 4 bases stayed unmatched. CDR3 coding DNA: TGTGCCAGTAGTATCTCTAGCGGGAGTTCAGATACGCAGTATTTT. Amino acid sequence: CASSISSGSSDTQYF.

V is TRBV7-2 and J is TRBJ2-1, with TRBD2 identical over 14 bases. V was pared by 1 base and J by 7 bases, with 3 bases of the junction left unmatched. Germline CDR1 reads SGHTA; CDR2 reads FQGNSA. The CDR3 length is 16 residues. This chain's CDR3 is CASSLGLAGGLNEQFF. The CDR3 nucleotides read TGTGCCAGCAGCTTAGGACTAGCGGGGGGGCTTAATGAGCAGTTCTTC.